This T cell receptor beta chain was sequenced during a study of technical replicates of blood from a handful of donors (dated by TCRdb to 2017 to 2019). Library generation was performed with the immunoSEQ multiplex PCR assay. Not all clones reach the TCRdb copy of this immuneACCESS table, which keeps in-frame sequences only. Checked studies attribute under half of the gap to unresolved V genes and leave the rest unexplained. Present in this sample are more than 70,000 clones, roughly 94% of which were seen just once. The top ten constitute 0.27% of the sample. The germline V gene gives CDR1 as SGHRS and CDR2 as YFSETQ. The CDR3 sequence holds 15 residues, the cysteine and phenylalanine included. Only the CDR3 DNA stays, 45 bases, in frame from base 1. Germline trimming: 2 bases from V, 2 bases from J; junction bases outside gene matches: 1. A note on this clone: The antigen it binds to is not known. Base qualities are not recorded, but no much larger clone differs from it by a single base.

The receptor was derived from a human donor in good health. The V and J segments used are TRBV5-1 and TRBJ2-1, with TRBD2 matching 10 junction bases. Sequencing used T cells isolated from PBMCs. The base sequence is TGCGCCAGCAGCTTTCTAGCGGGAGCCTACAATGAGCAGTTCTTC. Its translation is CASSFLAGAYNEQFF.